A selection of T cell receptor beta chains follows, all from one sample in a study of patients and donors after allogeneic stem cell transplantation. MiXCR, run by TCRdb on the RT-PCR reads, gives a single entry per CDR3 protein. In the table there are some 960,000 distinct CDR3 sequences, over 15% of which are singletons. What was sequenced was blood, either unsorted or a sorted T cell fraction (not recorded which). The receptors derive from a human donor who was either an allogeneic HSCT recipient or a stem cell or donor lymphocyte infusion donor (not recorded which). It is not recorded whose cells these are; they may come from a transplant donor. Each CDR3 is given with its conserved first and last residue. The order of the fields is D gene, J gene, V gene, clone size, CDR3 DNA, CDR3 protein. D genes are given only for firm matches. The listing skips clone size in some rows; elsewhere it reads once, few, many or a size class.

>-|TRBJ1-5|TRBV30|-
TGTGCCTGGAGTGTCTTGGGGGGGGACCAGCCCCAGCATTTT
CAWSVLGGDQPQHF
>TRBD2|TRBJ2-2|TRBV7-9|few
TGTGCCAGCATGAGGATGCGGGGGAGAAACACCGGGGAGCTGTTTTTT
CASMRMRGRNTGELFF
>TRBD2|TRBJ2-2|TRBV9|-
TGTGCCAGCAGCGCGAGAAGACTAGCGGGAGTTACCGGGGAGCTGTTTTTT
CASSARRLAGVTGELFF
>-|TRBJ1-4|TRBV4-1|-
TGCGCCAGCAGCCAGGTCCCTAGCGCCGCAACTAATGAAAAACTGTTTTTT
CASSQVPSAATNEKLFF
>-|TRBJ2-1|TRBV24-1|few
TGTGCCACCAGTGATCCAACAGGGTCGGTAAGCAATGAGCAGTTCTTC
CATSDPTGSVSNEQFF
>-|TRBJ2-3|TRBV3-1|few
TGTGCCAGCAGCCAAGTGCCAGATACGCAGTATTTT
CASSQVPDTQYF
>TRBD2|TRBJ2-1|TRBV27|-
TGTGCCAGCACCAAAGGAGGACTAGCAGCAATCTACAATGAGCAGTTCTTC
CASTKGGLAAIYNEQFF
>-|TRBJ2-7|TRBV30|-
TGTGCCTGGAGATCGGGGTACGAGCAGTACTTC
CAWRSGYEQYF
>-|TRBJ2-5|TRBV20-1|many
TGCAGTGCTAGAGATTTCGGCCCATTAGGAGAGACCCAGTACTTC
CSARDFGPLGETQYF
>TRBD1|TRBJ1-1|TRBV7-2|many
TGTGCCAGCAGCTTGCAGGGGGCTGGGACTGAAGCTTTCTTT
CASSLQGAGTEAFF
>-|TRBJ1-2|TRBV12-3/TRBV12-4|-
TGTGCCAGCAGGACGGACCGGGCCTATGGCTACACCTTC
CASRTDRAYGYTF
>-|TRBJ2-1|TRBV9|-
TGTGCCAGCAGCACGGACGGATACAATGAGCAGTTCTTC
CASSTDGYNEQFF
>-|TRBJ2-5|TRBV7-9|few
TGTGCCACCGACAGAAGAGAGACCCAGTACTTC
CATDRRETQYF
>-|TRBJ1-1|TRBV5-1|-
TGCGCCAGCAGCTTGGAGGGAACCACTGAAGCTTTCTTT
CASSLEGTTEAFF
>TRBD2|TRBJ2-7|TRBV30|-
TGTGCCGGGGGGGAAACCCCACAGTACTTC
CAGGETPQYF
>TRBD2|TRBJ2-1|TRBV7-9|few
TGTGCCAGCAGCGACCCGACTAGCGGGAGGCATAATGAGCAGTTCTTC
CASSDPTSGRHNEQFF
>TRBD2|TRBJ2-5|TRBV12-3/TRBV12-4|few
TGTGCCAGCAGTTTAAGGGCTAGCGGGGGACAAGAGACCCAGTACTTC
CASSLRASGGQETQYF
>TRBD2|TRBJ2-7|TRBV5-6|-
TGTGCCAGCAGCTTGTCCCCTAGCGGGGCCTCCTACGAGCAGTACTTC
CASSLSPSGASYEQYF
>-|TRBJ1-2|TRBV29-1|few
TGCAGCGTTGAACGGAGGGTGAACGCTCTTAACTATGGCTACACCTTC
CSVERRVNALNYGYTF
>TRBD2|TRBJ2-5|TRBV2|once
TGTGCCAGCAGTGAAGGAAGCGGGGTAGAGACCCAGTACTTC
CASSEGSGVETQYF
>-|TRBJ2-7|TRBV6-1|-
TGTGCCAGCAGCCGGGACGGCCGCTCCTACGAGCAGTACTTC
CASSRDGRSYEQYF
>-|TRBJ2-7|TRBV20-1|few
TGCAGTGCTAGAGATGAGGACACCGGATCCTACGAGCAGTACTTC
CSARDEDTGSYEQYF
>-|TRBJ2-3|TRBV27|-
TGTGCCAGCAGTATGACAGGTCCCACGGATACGCAGTATTTT
CASSMTGPTDTQYF
>-|TRBJ2-1|TRBV29-1|-
TGCAGCGTTGAAGAACCAGGGGGGCCCTACAATGAGCAGTTCTTC
CSVEEPGGPYNEQFF
>-|TRBJ2-1|TRBV24-1|-
TGTGCCACCAGTGCCCGTAGGTTGGCGCCCTCGGGGAATGAGCAGTTCTTC
CATSARRLAPSGNEQFF
>-|TRBJ2-5|TRBV7-9|-
TGTGCCAGCAGCTTCGTTACCACCGAAGAGACCCAGTACTTC
CASSFVTTEETQYF
>TRBD1|TRBJ2-2|TRBV4-1|-
TGCGCCAGCGACAGGGGAGGATCCACCGGGGAGCTGTTTTTT
CASDRGGSTGELFF
>-|TRBJ1-5|TRBV7-9|once
TGTGCCAGCAGCACCGGAAAGAATAGCAATCAGCCCCAGCATTTT
CASSTGKNSNQPQHF
>-|TRBJ2-5|TRBV21-1|few
TGTGCCAGCAGTCGCTCTCAGGGGGCCGAAGAGACCCAGTACTTC
CASSRSQGAEETQYF
>-|TRBJ1-5|TRBV6-2/TRBV6-3|-
TGTGCCAGCAGTTACGCCGGTGCTCCGGGTCAGCCCCAGCATTTT
CASSYAGAPGQPQHF
>-|TRBJ1-3|TRBV24-1|many
TGTGCCACCAGTGACCCCCGGAGGTCTGGAAACACCATATATTTT
CATSDPRRSGNTIYF
>-|TRBJ1-1|TRBV20-1|few
TGCAGTGCTAGGTGGGGCGTTGAAGCTTTCTTT
CSARWGVEAFF
>TRBD1|TRBJ1-1|TRBV12-3/TRBV12-4|many
TGTGCCAGCAGTCCTAGGGACAGGGCGCCCGGGGGGGAAGCTTTCTTT
CASSPRDRAPGGEAFF
>-|TRBJ2-3|TRBV27|few
TGTGCCAGCAGTTTGTTTATCGGGTTTAACGACCACACAGATACGCAGTATTTT
CASSLFIGFNDHTDTQYF
>TRBD1|TRBJ1-6|TRBV6-1|few
TGTGCCAGCAGCCAACTCGGGACAGGGGATCATTCACCCCTCCACTTT
CASSQLGTGDHSPLHF
>-|TRBJ1-6|TRBV5-1|-
TGCGCCAGCAGCTTGGACAGTAGTAATTCACCCCTCCACTTT
CASSLDSSNSPLHF
>-|TRBJ2-5|TRBV7-9|-
TGTGCCAGCAGCTTAGCCCTAGCGCTCCAAGAGACCCAGTACTTC
CASSLALALQETQYF
>-|TRBJ1-5|TRBV9|few
TGTGCCAGCAGCGTAGCCCCGGGATGGAATCAGCCCCAGCATTTT
CASSVAPGWNQPQHF
>TRBD2|TRBJ2-7|TRBV6-2/TRBV6-3|many
TGTGCCAGCAGATCCCGCCCTAGCGGGGGTATCCACGAGCAGTACTTC
CASRSRPSGGIHEQYF
>TRBD2|TRBJ2-3|TRBV5-1|-
TGCGCCAGCAGCTTTAGACTAGCGGGGGTTAGCACAGATACGCAGTATTTT
CASSFRLAGVSTDTQYF
>TRBD2|TRBJ2-1|TRBV5-1|many
TGCGCCAGCAGCTTGGCTCTAGCGGGAGGAGGGGTCAATGAGCAGTTCTTC
CASSLALAGGGVNEQFF
>-|TRBJ1-1|TRBV19|-
TGTGCCAGTAGTATAGGCTCGAACACTGAAGCTTTCTTT
CASSIGSNTEAFF
>-|TRBJ2-5|TRBV5-1|few
TGCGCCAGCAGCTTGGGGGCGAGGGGACGCCCCCAAGAGACCCAGTACTTC
CASSLGARGRPQETQYF
>-|TRBJ1-2|TRBV5-6|few
TGTGCCAGCAGCTTCTATCCAACAGGGCGAGACTATGGCTACACCTTC
CASSFYPTGRDYGYTF
>TRBD2|TRBJ2-1|TRBV25-1|-
TGTGCCAGCACGCGAGCGGGACCAAAATACAATGAGCAGTTCTTC
CASTRAGPKYNEQFF